This T cell receptor (beta chain) was sequenced for a study of tumor T cells in aggressive B-cell lymphoma (dated by TCRdb to the late 2010s). Preparation of the library involved the immunoSEQ multiplex PCR assay. TCRdb retrieved this table from immuneACCESS and kept in-frame rearrangements only. Not all clones are present; in checked studies, unresolved V genes account for under half, and no reason is known for the remainder. This sample has about 860 clones in its table, and 50% to 75% of those were observed once. The ten biggest clones cover over 20% of the sample. The CDR3 holds 15 amino acids from the cysteine to the phenylalanine. Only the CDR3 DNA is retained, 45 bases long and in frame from the first base. The germline V gene (reference sequence) specifies MNHEY as CDR1 and SMNVEV as CDR2. Germline trimming amounts to 4 bases on V and 5 bases on J, with 8 as the count of junction bases outside the gene matches.

This clone was detected a few times. Its binding antigen is unknown. No clone much larger than this one lies a single base away; base qualities are absent. This clonotype was sampled from an adult with diffuse large B cell lymphoma. The specimen was tumor tissue. Here the chain combines TRBV27 and TRBJ2-1, with TRBD2 identical over 7 junction bases. The sequenced DNA: TGTGCCAGCAGTTATGGGGGAGGGCCCCACAATGAGCAGTTCTTC. Its protein reads: CASSYGGGPHNEQFF.